This T cell receptor beta chain was found in a study of cytomegalovirus exposure and HLA in healthy donors. Overall study results and limits: Across donors, most TCRs were seen rarely, yet some public ones were widespread. Later analysis found that TCR beta chains associated with HLA were more clonally expanded than other, equally common chains. Cytomegalovirus-associated status was assigned to 150 or so TCR beta chains. Follow-up analysis found HLA locus-dependent TCR association rates, highest for DRB1 and lowest for HLA-C.

Germline V gene lookup returns CDR1 GTSNPN and CDR2 SVGIG (reference sequence). This CDR3 is built from 13 residues. The V end lost 7 bases, the J end lost 0 bases, and 12 bases lay between the germline ends. Primers included in the PCR were 60 Vbeta and 13 Jbeta primers. TCRdb's copy holds only in-frame clones and misses some; the assay was immunoSEQ multiplex PCR. Of 150,000 to 180,000 clones listed, 65% to 85% are singletons. Comment on this clone: What it binds is unknown.

V usage is TRBV30 and J usage is TRBJ1-1, with D unclear. This clonotype was sampled from a woman aged 40 to 50 in good health and CMV-seropositive. The sequencing sample was made of PBMCs. In DNA, the CDR3 is TGTGCCTTTTTCGGCAGGCTGAACACTGAAGCTTTCTTT. Protein: CAFFGRLNTEAFF.